What follows are 4 T cell receptor beta chains derived from one specimen sequenced in a study of read filtering for tumor transcriptome and immune sequencing (dated by TCRdb to 2020 to 2021). The sequencer was an Illumina HiSeq 4000. The Immunoverse kit was used to build TCR libraries from 400 to 500 ng RNA, with molecular barcoded adaptors covering alpha/delta and beta/gamma chains. TCRdb reprocessing: public reads trimmed at Q25 with fastp, clones called with MiXCR, in-frame beta chains kept. When rows share a CDR3 protein, they turn into one entry using the most common DNA and genes. In all, the sample holds 42,000 or so distinct CDR3 sequences, and around an eighth of those were seen once. Approximately 28% of the sample is taken by the ten largest. Sequencing was carried out using a population of CD138-negative cells sorted from bone marrow. In light of the paper, this sample's cell subset or site label describes: bone marrow mononuclear cells depleted of CD138+ plasma/myeloma cells by negative magnetic selection. The receptors were gathered from a donor aged 40 or older with multiple myeloma.

This clonotype has at least ten counts. V and J are TRBV29-1 and TRBJ2-2, with a possible D match to TRBD2 (6 bases). Germline values: CDR1 SQVTM, CDR2 ANQGSEA. V lost 5 bases to trimming and J lost 7 bases, with 20 bases between them. The CDR3 runs to 15 residues. The CDR3 here is CSVPGLSSAGGELFF. DNA of the CDR3: TGCAGCGTTCCGGGACTCTCGAGTGCTGGCGGGGAGCTGTTTTTT.

This clonotype has a count of ten or more. This chain connects TRBV20-1 to TRBJ1-1; D is possibly TRBD1 (6 bases). The V end was cut by 6 bases, the J end by 4 bases, with 15 bases between. Germline lookup yields CDR1 DFQATT and CDR2 SNEGSKA (reference sequence). CDR3 length: 13 amino acids. CDR3 in DNA: TGCAGTGCCCGCCCCCCAGGGGTCACTGAAGCTTTCTTT. Translating gives CSARPPGVTEAFF.

The table lists this clonotype with many counts. The chain has TRBV20-1 and TRBJ2-1, with unresolved D. The CDR3 is 15 residues long. V was trimmed by 6 bases and J by 7 bases, leaving 22 bases between them. The germline V gene has CDR1 DFQATT and CDR2 SNEGSKA (reference sequence). CDR3 nucleotide sequence: TGCAGTGCAAATTCGGACCTAGTCCCAGAAAATGAGCAGTTCTTC. Translating it yields CSANSDLVPENEQFF.

At least ten counts were recorded for this clonotype. The rearrangement links TRBV12-3 or TRBV12-4 to TRBJ1-2; D call uncertain. This CDR3 is built from 14 residues. Trimming took 3 bases from V and 0 from J, leaving 8 bases between them. This CDR3 is CASSFGDPNYGYTF. The CDR3, as DNA: TGTGCCAGCAGTTTTGGGGATCCTAACTATGGCTACACCTTC.